The 25 T cell receptor beta chains in this list originate from one sample, sequenced in a study of OX40 agonist ivuxolimab in advanced cancers. The assay was immunoSEQ multiplex PCR, and TCRdb's table has in-frame clones only and misses some. The sample comprises tens of thousands of clones, just over 85% of which are singletons, and around 2% rests with the top ten. The specimen was CD4+ or CD8+ T cells sorted from blood, collected in a trial of the OX40 agonist ivuxolimab. These receptors originate from an adult with an advanced solid tumor such as melanoma, head and neck, liver or kidney cancer.

This clone was seen a single time. This chain's CDR3 is CASSGTDNEQFF. The CDR3 DNA is TGTGCCAGCAGCGGGACAGACAATGAGCAGTTCTTC. This chain joins TRBV11-3 and TRBJ2-1, with TRBD1 matching 7 bases. Germline CDR1 reads SGHNT; CDR2 reads YENEEA. The CDR3 consists of 12 residues. Trimming cost V 5 bases and J 5 bases; bases outside gene matches: 0.

The rearrangement joins TRBV14 to TRBJ1-4, with no clear D. V was pared by 2 bases and J by 5 bases, with 6 bases between. The V gene's germline CDR1 is SGHDN and CDR2 FVKESK. CDR3 length equals 13 residues. CDR3 DNA: TGTGCCAGCAGCCAACTCGTAAATGAAAAACTGTTTTTT. Translated: CASSQLVNEKLFF.

This rearrangement joins TRBV7-3 to TRBJ2-3, with no clear D. Germline CDR1 and CDR2: SGHTA and FQGTGA. This CDR3 comprises 14 residues. Trimming shortened V by 0 bases and J by 4 bases, and 8 bases separated the two germline ends. CDR3 in DNA: TGTGCCAGCAGCTTAACCCCAGTCGCAGATACGCAGTATTTT. This gives the protein CASSLTPVADTQYF.

The chain carries TRBV2 and TRBJ1-5; TRBD1 might be the D (5 bases). The CDR3 spans 13 residues. Germline V lookup: CDR1 SNHLY, CDR2 FYNNEI. The germline V and J ends were trimmed by 5 bases and 5 bases, with 10 bases remaining between them. The CDR3 sequence: CASSFQGDQPQHF. Here the CDR3 DNA reads TGTGCCAGCAGTTTCCAGGGCGATCAGCCCCAGCATTTT.

The chain recombines TRBV11-2 with TRBJ2-5; 10 bases align to TRBD2. Germline V gene lookup returns CDR1 SGHAT and CDR2 FQNNGV. The CDR3 runs to 16 residues. With V trimmed by 5 bases and J by 5 bases, 11 bases remained unmatched. The CDR3 DNA reads as TGTGCCAGCAGCGATCCCAAAGCGGGAGGGCGGGAGACCCAGTACTTC. Residues: CASSDPKAGGRETQYF.

This clone came up a few times. The rearrangement joins TRBV2 to TRBJ1-3; no clear D gene. Germline CDR1 and CDR2: SNHLY and FYNNEI. V was cut by 8 bases and J by 0 bases, with 8 bases left in between. This CDR3 spans 13 amino acids. CDR3 protein: CASEEASGNTIYF. DNA for the CDR3: TGTGCCAGCGAGGAAGCCTCTGGAAACACCATATATTTT.

The CDR3 nucleotides are TGTGCCTGGGGACAGAATTCACCCCTCCACTTT. Its protein product is CAWGQNSPLHF. The rearrangement uses TRBV30 and TRBJ1-6; D is possibly TRBD1 (6 bases). V lost 5 bases and J 7 bases, leaving 6 bases between the germline ends. The CDR3 sequence is 11 residues long. Germline CDR1 GTSNPN, CDR2 SVGIG (reference sequence).

The V gene is TRBV5-1, the J gene TRBJ2-7; 10 positions agree with TRBD1. After removal of 5 bases from V and 2 bases from J, the junction contained 4 bases not matched to a gene. Germline assignment: CDR1 SGHRS and CDR2 YFSETQ. CDR3 length: 14 residues. The CDR3 loop is CASRSGQGPYEQYF. In DNA form, the CDR3 reads TGCGCCAGCAGGTCGGGACAGGGGCCCTACGAGCAGTACTTC.

The genes are TRBV28 and TRBJ1-1, with D uncertain. CDR1 is MDHEN and CDR2 is SYDVKM in the germline V gene. The CDR3 consists of 11 residues. V dropped 7 bases and J dropped 5 bases, with 8 bases sitting between them. CDR3 region: CASTAETEAFF. Here the CDR3 DNA reads TGTGCCAGCACAGCCGAAACTGAAGCTTTCTTT. Full variable domain (missing parts from reference TRBV28 and TRBJ1-1): DVKVTQSSRYLVKRTGEKVFLECVQDMDHENMFWYRQDPGLGLRLIYFSYDVKMKEKGDIPEGYSVSREKKERFSLILESASTNQTSMYLCASTAETEAFFGQGTRLTVV.

This chain joins TRBV27 and TRBJ1-1; D call uncertain. The CDR3 covers 14 residues. The germline gives CDR1 MNHEY, CDR2 SMNVEV (reference sequence). V lost 2 bases to trimming and J lost 4 bases, with 11 bases between them. The CDR3, as DNA: TGTGCCAGCAGTTTAATGGGTGTGAGCACTGAAGCTTTCTTT. It is translated as CASSLMGVSTEAFF.

This chain links TRBV7-9 with TRBJ2-3; TRBD2 agrees at 7 bases. CDR1 and CDR2 (germline): SEHNR, FQNEAQ (reference sequence). The CDR3 is made up of 14 amino acids. Losses at the gene ends were 5 bases for V and 9 bases for J; bases not matched to a gene: 11. CDR3 sequence reads: CASSPIPLASTQYF. The CDR3 nucleotides read TGTGCCAGCAGCCCTATACCACTAGCGTCGACGCAGTATTTT.

The chain employs TRBV11-2 and TRBJ2-2, with D unclear. Per germline, CDR1 SGHAT and CDR2 FQNNGV. With 3 bases removed from V and 2 bases from J, the gap between germline ends came to 10 bases. This CDR3 is built from 15 residues. This CDR3 reads CASSFSISNTGELFF. In DNA form, the CDR3 reads TGTGCCAGCAGCTTTTCCATCTCTAACACCGGGGAGCTGTTTTTT.

This rearrangement joins TRBV27 to TRBJ2-4; D could derive from TRBD1 or TRBD2 (7 bases each). Trimming removed 4 bases from V and 11 bases from J, with 21 bases in between. CDR3 length: 15 amino acids. Germline V gives CDR1 MNHEY, CDR2 SMNVEV (reference sequence). In DNA form, the CDR3 reads TGTGCCAGCAGTTCCTCAGGAGGGGGAGGGGGCGTTCAGTACTTC. This sequence encodes CASSSSGGGGGVQYF.

This chain connects TRBV14 to TRBJ1-2; no reliable D call. Germline CDR1 reads SGHDN; CDR2 reads FVKESK. This CDR3 region has 17 residues. The germline V and J ends were trimmed by 1 base and 7 bases, with 22 bases remaining between them. In DNA form, the CDR3 reads TGTGCCAGCAGCCAAGCCTTATCCGGCCTCTTACGGGGTGGCTACACCTTC. This encodes CASSQALSGLLRGGYTF. Full variable domain (remainder filled in from reference TRBV14 and TRBJ1-2): EAGVTQFPSHSVIEKGQTVTLRCDPISGHDNLYWYRRVMGKEIKFLLHFVKESKQDESGMPNNRFLAERTGGTYSTLKVQPAELEDSGVYFCASSQALSGLLRGGYTFGSGTRLTVV.

The chain joins TRBV7-6 to TRBJ2-7; no reliable D call. This CDR3 is built from 14 residues. CDR1 is SGHVS and CDR2 is FNYEAQ in the germline V gene. The V end lost 2 bases, the J end lost 1 base, and 9 bases lay between the germline ends. The CDR3 DNA reads TGTGCCAGCAGCTTACAAGGTTTTTCCTACGAGCAGTACTTC. Translated: CASSLQGFSYEQYF. The whole variable domain, remainder taken from reference TRBV7-6 and TRBJ2-7, is GAGVSQSPRYKVTKRGQDVALRCDPISGHVSLYWYRQALGQGPEFLTYFNYEAQQDKSGLPNDRFSAERPEGSISTLTIQRTEQRDSAMYRCASSLQGFSYEQYFGPGTRLTVT.

The chain has TRBV27 and TRBJ2-2; D possibly corresponds to TRBD2 (6 bases). CDR1 and CDR2 (germline): MNHEY, SMNVEV (reference sequence). CDR3 length: 18 amino acids. V shed 2 bases and J shed 2 bases, with 18 bases lying between them. The CDR3 DNA is TGTGCCAGCAGTTTAAGTCCGGCTAGCGTTGGTAACACCGGGGAGCTGTTTTTT. As protein: CASSLSPASVGNTGELFF.

V usage is TRBV6-1 and J usage is TRBJ2-1; 10 bases agree with TRBD2. The trim removed 4 bases at V and 7 bases at J, leaving 7 bases unmatched. CDR1 and CDR2 from the germline V gene are MNHNS and SASEGT. The CDR3 has 15 amino acids. The CDR3 loop is CASSGASGSWNEQFF. The CDR3 bases are TGTGCCAGCAGTGGCGCTAGCGGGAGCTGGAATGAGCAGTTCTTC.

This chain links TRBV15 with TRBJ2-1; D call uncertain. V lost 0 bases, J lost 6 bases, and 6 bases lay in between. This CDR3 contains 13 residues. CDR1 LNHNV and CDR2 YYDKDF come from the germline V gene (reference sequence). The CDR3 bases are TGTGCCACCAGCAGAGATAGCTCCAATGAGCAGTTCTTC. Translated, it gives CATSRDSSNEQFF.

This sequence joins TRBV11-2 and TRBJ2-7; TRBD1 agrees at 8 bases. The CDR3 loop spans 16 amino acids. After removal of 1 base from V and 6 bases from J, the junction contained 11 bases not matched to a gene. Germline V lookup: CDR1 SGHAT, CDR2 FQNNGV. The chain's CDR3 is CASSLGSDRAQGEQYF. In DNA form, the CDR3 reads TGTGCCAGCAGCTTAGGATCGGACAGGGCCCAAGGCGAGCAGTACTTC.

J is TRBJ2-3 and V is TRBV28; a possible D gene is TRBD1 (5 bases). Germline V gene lookup returns CDR1 MDHEN and CDR2 SYDVKM. The CDR3 spans 16 residues. Trimming took off 4 bases at V and 1 base at J, with 15 bases between the two ends. In DNA, the CDR3 is TGTGCCAGCAGTTGGGGCTACCTCTCAGGCACAGATACGCAGTATTTT. Its protein product is CASSWGYLSGTDTQYF.

J is TRBJ2-3 and V is TRBV5-1, with D hard to call. Germline V gives CDR1 SGHRS, CDR2 YFSETQ. Between the trimmed V and J ends, which lost 7 bases and 1 base, there was a span of 10 bases. There are 13 residues in the CDR3. CDR3 in amino acids: CASGEDRTDTQYF. CDR3 sequence (DNA): TGCGCCAGCGGAGAAGACCGCACAGATACGCAGTATTTT.

Note on this clone: Relative to the germline gene, one junction end is altered; a read error may explain this. Other DNA sequences within the sample encode an identical CDR3. The chain links TRBV14 to TRBJ2-7; 7 bases agree with TRBD2. The CDR3 is 11 residues long. CDR1 SGHDN and CDR2 FVKESK come from the germline V gene. CDR3 sequence: CASSRAGATYF. The CDR3 DNA reads as TGTGCCAGCAGCCGGGCGGGAGCAACTTACTTT.

The chain carries TRBV6-1 and TRBJ2-7, with D hard to call. CDR3 length: 15 residues. Trimming cost V 5 bases and J 6 bases, with 20 bases left between them. Germline CDR1 is MNHNS and CDR2 is SASEGT. CDR3 region: CASSPQYAAALEQYF. The CDR3 DNA reads as TGTGCCAGCAGTCCCCAATACGCGGCAGCCCTCGAGCAGTACTTC.

The CDR3, as DNA: TGTGCCAGCAGCGTAGGACAGGTGAATAATGAAAAACTGTTTTTT. Its protein is CASSVGQVNNEKLFF. The chain links TRBV9 to TRBJ1-4; D is perhaps TRBD1 (6 bases). CDR1 is SGDLS, CDR2 YYNGEE, per germline. V shed 0 bases and J shed 4 bases, with 10 bases lying between them. This CDR3 is 15 amino acids long.

This clone occurred once. The gene calls are TRBV5-1 and TRBJ2-6, with D unresolved. V shed 2 bases and J shed 2 bases, with 2 bases lying between them. This CDR3 is 13 amino acids long. Germline assignment: CDR1 SGHRS and CDR2 YFSETQ. CDR3 coding DNA: TGCGCCAGCAGCTTTGCTGGGGCCAACGTCCTGACTTTC. Its translation: CASSFAGANVLTF. The full variable domain, with the rest looked up from reference TRBV5-1 and TRBJ2-6, is KAGVTQTPRYLIKTRGQQVTLSCSPISGHRSVSWYQQTPGQGLQFLFEYFSETQRNKGNFPGRFSGRQFSNSRSEMNVSTLELGDSALYLCASSFAGANVLTFGAGSRLTVL.